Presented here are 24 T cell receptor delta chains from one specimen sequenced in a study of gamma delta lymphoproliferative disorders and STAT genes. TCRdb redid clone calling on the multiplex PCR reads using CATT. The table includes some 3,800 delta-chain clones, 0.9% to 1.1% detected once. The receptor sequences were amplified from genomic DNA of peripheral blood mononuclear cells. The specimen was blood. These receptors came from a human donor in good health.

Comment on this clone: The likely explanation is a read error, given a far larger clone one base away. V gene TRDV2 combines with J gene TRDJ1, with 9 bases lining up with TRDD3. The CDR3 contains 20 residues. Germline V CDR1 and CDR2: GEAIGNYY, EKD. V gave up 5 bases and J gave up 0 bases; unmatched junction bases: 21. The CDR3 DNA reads TGTGCCTGTGGCCCCATCCCTACTGGGGGAGGAGCCCCGTACACCGATAAACTCATCTTT. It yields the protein CACGPIPTGGGAPYTDKLIF.

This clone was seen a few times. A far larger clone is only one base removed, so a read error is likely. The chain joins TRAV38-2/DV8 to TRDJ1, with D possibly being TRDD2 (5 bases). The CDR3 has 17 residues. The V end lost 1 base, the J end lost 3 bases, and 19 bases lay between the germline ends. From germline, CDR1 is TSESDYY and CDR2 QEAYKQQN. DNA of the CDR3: TGTGCTTATAGGAGCATATTACCCCTAACCCTTCCCGATAAACTCATCTTT. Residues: CAYRSILPLTLPDKLIF.

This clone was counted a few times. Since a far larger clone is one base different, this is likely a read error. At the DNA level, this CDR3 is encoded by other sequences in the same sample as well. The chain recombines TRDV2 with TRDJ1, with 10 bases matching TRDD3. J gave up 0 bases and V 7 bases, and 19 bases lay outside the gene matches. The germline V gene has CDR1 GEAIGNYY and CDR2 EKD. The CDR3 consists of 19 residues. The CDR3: CACSFLPILGDSYTDKLIF. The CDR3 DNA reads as TGTGCCTGCTCGTTCCTTCCCATACTGGGGGATTCGTACACCGATAAACTCATCTTT.

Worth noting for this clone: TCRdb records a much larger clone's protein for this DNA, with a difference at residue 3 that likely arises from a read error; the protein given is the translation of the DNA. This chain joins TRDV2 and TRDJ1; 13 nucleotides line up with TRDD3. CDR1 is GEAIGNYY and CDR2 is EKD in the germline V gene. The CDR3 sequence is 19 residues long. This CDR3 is CAYDTRYWGIRGTTDKLIF. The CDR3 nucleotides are TGTGCCTATGACACCCGATACTGGGGGATACGCGGGACCACCGATAAACTCATCTTT.

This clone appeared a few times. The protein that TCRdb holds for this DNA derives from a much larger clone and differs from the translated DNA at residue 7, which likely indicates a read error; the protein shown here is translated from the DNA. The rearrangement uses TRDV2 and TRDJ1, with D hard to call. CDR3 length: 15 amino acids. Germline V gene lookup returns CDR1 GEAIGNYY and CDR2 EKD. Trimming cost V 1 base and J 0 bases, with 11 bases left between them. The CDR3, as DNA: TGTGCCTGTGACACATTACCGGAGAACACCGATAAACTCATCTTT. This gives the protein CACDTLPENTDKLIF.

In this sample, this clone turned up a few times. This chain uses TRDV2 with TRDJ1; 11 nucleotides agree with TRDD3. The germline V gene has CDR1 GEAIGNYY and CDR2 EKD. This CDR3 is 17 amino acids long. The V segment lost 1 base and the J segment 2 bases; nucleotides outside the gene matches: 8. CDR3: CACDTILGDKRTDKLIF. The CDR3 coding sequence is TGTGCCTGTGACACGATACTGGGGGATAAAAGGACCGATAAACTCATCTTT.

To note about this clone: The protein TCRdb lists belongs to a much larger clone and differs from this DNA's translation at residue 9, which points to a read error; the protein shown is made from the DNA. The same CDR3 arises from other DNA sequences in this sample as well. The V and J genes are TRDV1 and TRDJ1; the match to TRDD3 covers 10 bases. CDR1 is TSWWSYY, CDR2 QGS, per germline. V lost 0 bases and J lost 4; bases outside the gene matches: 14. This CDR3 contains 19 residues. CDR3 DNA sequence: TGTGCTCTTGGGGAACTGTCCTACCTTGGGGGATACTTTGGCGATAAACTCATCTTT. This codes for CALGELSYLGGYFGDKLIF.

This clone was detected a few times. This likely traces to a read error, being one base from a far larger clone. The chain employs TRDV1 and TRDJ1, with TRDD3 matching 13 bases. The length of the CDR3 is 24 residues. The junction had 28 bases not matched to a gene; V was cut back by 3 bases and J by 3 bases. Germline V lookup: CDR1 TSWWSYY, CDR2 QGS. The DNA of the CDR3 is TGTGCTCTTGGGGATGCCCGCTCCTACGGCCGGCCTTACTGGGGGATACGGTACGCCGATAAACTCATCTTT. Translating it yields CALGDARSYGRPYWGIRYADKLIF.

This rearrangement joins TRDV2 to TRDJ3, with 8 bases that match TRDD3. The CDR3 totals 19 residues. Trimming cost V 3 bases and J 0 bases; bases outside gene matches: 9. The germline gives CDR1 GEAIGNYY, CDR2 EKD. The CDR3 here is CACDRLLGVSSWDTRQMFF. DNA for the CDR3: TGTGCCTGTGACCGATTACTGGGGGTCAGCTCCTGGGACACCCGACAGATGTTTTTC.

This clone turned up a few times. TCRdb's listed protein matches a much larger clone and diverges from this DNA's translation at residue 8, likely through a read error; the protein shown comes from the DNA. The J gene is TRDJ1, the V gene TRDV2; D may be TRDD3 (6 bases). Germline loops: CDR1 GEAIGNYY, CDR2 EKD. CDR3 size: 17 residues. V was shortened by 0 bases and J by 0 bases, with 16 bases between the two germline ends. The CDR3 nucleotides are TGTGCCTGTGACACCTTGGGGGGTACCCCTTACACCGATAAACTCATCTTT. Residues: CACDTLGGTPYTDKLIF.

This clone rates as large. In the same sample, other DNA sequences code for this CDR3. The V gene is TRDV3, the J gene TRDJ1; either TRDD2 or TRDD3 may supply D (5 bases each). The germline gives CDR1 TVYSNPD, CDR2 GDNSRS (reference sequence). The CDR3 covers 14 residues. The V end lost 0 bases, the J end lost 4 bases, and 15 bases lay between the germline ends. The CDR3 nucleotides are TGTGCCTTTAGATCCCTACCGGGGGGCGATAAACTCATCTTT. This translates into CAFRSLPGGDKLIF. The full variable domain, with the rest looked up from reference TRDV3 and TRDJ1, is CDKVTQSSPDQTVASGSEVVLLCTYDTVYSNPDLFWYRIRPDYSFQFVFYGDNSRSEGADFTQGRFSVKHILTQKAFHLVISPVRTEDSATYYCAFRSLPGGDKLIFGKGTRVTVEP.

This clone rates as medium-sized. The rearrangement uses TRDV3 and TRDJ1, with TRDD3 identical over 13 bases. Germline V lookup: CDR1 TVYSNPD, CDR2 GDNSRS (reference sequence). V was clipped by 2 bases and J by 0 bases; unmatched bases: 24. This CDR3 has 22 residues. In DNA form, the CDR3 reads TGTGCCTTTGGCGCCCCGCCTACCCAAACTGGGGGATACGCCCGGTACACCGATAAACTCATCTTT. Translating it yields CAFGAPPTQTGGYARYTDKLIF. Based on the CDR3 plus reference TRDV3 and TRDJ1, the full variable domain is CDKVTQSSPDQTVASGSEVVLLCTYDTVYSNPDLFWYRIRPDYSFQFVFYGDNSRSEGADFTQGRFSVKHILTQKAFHLVISPVRTEDSATYYCAFGAPPTQTGGYARYTDKLIFGKGTRVTVEP.

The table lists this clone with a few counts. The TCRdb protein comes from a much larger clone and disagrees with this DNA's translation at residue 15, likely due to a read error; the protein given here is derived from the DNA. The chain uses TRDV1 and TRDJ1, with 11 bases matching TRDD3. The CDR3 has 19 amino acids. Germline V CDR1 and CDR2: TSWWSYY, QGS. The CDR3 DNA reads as TGTGCTCTTGGGAGATATCTTCCGTGGGGGATACGCTACACCGTTAAACTCATCTTT. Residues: CALGRYLPWGIRYTVKLIF.

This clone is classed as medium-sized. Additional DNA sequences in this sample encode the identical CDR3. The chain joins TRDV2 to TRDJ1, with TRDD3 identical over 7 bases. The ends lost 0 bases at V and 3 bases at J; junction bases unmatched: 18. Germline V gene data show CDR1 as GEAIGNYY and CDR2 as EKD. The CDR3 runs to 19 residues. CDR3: CACDTVTNWGREYPDKLIF. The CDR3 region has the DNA TGTGCCTGTGACACCGTTACTAATTGGGGGAGAGAATACCCCGATAAACTCATCTTT.

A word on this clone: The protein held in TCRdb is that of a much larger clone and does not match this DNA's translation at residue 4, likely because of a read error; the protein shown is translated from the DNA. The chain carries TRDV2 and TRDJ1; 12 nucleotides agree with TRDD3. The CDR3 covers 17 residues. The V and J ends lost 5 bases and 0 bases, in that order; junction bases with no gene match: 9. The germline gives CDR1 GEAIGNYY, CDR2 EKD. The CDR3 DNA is TGTGCCTGTGGCTTACTGGGGGATACCCGGTACACCGATAAACTCATCTTT. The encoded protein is CACGLLGDTRYTDKLIF.

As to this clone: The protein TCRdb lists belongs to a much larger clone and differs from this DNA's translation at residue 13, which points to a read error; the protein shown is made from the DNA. CDR3 protein: CALGEPPPFPFTRGYGRDKLIF. The DNA for the CDR3 is TGTGCTCTTGGGGAACCCCCCCCCTTCCCGTTTACTAGGGGATACGGCAGAGATAAACTCATCTTT. The chain has TRDV1 and TRDJ1, with 9 positions matching TRDD3. This CDR3 is 22 amino acids long. CDR1 is TSWWSYY and CDR2 is QGS in the germline V gene. Unmatched junction bases numbered 26, after V lost 1 base and J lost 5 bases.

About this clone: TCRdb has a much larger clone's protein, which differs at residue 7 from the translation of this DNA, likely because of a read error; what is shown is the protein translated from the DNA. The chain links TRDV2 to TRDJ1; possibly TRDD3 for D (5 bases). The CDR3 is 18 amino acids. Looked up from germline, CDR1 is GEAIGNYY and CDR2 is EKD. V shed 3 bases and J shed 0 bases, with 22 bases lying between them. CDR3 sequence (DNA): TGTGCCTGTGACCCTCTGAGGGATCGACCACTGTACACCGATAAACTCATCTTT. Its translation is CACDPLRDRPLYTDKLIF.

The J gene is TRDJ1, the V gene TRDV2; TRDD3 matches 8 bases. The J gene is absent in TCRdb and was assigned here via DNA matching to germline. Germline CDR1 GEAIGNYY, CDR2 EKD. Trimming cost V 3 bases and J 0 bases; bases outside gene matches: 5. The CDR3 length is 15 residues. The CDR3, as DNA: TGTGCCTGTGACTCTGTACTGGGGGACACCGATAAACTCATCTTT. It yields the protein CACDSVLGDTDKLIF.

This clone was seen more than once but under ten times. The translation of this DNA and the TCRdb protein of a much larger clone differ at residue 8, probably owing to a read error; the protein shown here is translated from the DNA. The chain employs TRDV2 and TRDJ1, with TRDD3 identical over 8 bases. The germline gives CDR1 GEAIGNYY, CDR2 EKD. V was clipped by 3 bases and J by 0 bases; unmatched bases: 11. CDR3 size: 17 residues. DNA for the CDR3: TGTGCCTGTGACTTACTGGGGGGTACCCGGTACACCGATAAACTCATCTTT. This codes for CACDLLGGTRYTDKLIF.

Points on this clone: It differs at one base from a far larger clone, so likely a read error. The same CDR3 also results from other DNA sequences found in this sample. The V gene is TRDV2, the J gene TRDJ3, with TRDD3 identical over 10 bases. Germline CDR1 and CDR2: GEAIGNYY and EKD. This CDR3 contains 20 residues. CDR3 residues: CACDTGTGGWASWDTRQMFF. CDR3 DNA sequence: TGTGCCTGTGACACCGGTACTGGGGGATGGGCGTCCTGGGACACCCGGCAGATGTTTTTC.

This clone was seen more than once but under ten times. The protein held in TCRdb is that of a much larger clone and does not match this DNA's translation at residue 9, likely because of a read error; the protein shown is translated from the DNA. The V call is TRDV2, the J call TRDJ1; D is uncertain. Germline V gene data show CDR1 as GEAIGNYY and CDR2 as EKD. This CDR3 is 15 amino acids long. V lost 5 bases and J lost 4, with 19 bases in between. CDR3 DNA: TGTGCCTGTGGTGTTGGGCGAGGGGTACACGATAAACTCATCTTT. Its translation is CACGVGRGVHDKLIF.

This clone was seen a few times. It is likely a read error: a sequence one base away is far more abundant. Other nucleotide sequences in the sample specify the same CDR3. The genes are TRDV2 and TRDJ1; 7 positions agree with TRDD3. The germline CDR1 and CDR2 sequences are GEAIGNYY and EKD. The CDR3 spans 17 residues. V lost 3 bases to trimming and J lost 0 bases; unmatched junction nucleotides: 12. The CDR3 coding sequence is TGTGCCTGTGACGCCTTAACAAGGGATACTCACACCGATAAACTCATCTTT. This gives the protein CACDALTRDTHTDKLIF.

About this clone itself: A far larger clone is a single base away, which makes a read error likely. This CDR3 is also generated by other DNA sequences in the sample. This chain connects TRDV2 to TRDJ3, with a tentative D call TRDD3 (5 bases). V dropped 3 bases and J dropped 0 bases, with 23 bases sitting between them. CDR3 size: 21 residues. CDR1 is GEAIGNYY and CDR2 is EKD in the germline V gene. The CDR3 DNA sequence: TGTGCCTGTGACCTTAAACTATACGTTCTCGGGAGCTCCTGGGACACCCGACAGATGTTTTTC. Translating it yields CACDLKLYVLGSSWDTRQMFF.

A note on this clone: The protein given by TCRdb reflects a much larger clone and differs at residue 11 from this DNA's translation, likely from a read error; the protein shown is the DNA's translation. The CDR3 bases are TGTGCCTGTGACATGGGGGATACGTACTCCCGGGACACCCGACAGATGTTTTTC. Translated: CACDMGDTYSRDTRQMFF. The chain uses TRDV2 and TRDJ3; 11 bases match TRDD3. This CDR3 is 18 amino acids long. In germline, CDR1 is GEAIGNYY, CDR2 EKD.